A selection of T cell receptor beta chains follows, all from one sample in a study of blood T cell repertoires in COVID-19. Repertoires were generated with immunoSEQ multiplex PCR, while TCRdb's copy carries only in-frame clones and drops some. The table shows approximately 360,000 clones, with 90% occurring only once. Material for sequencing was peripheral blood. The receptors derive from a man between 18 and 29 years old with active or convalescent COVID-19. The CDR3 runs from the conserved cysteine through the conserved F or W. Fields, in order: V gene, J gene, D gene, CDR3 protein. A D gene is named only where the DNA matches it firmly.

V gene: TRBV6-4
J gene: TRBJ1-6
D gene: -
CDR3 protein: CASSQDNNSPLHF

V gene: TRBV19
J gene: TRBJ1-2
D gene: TRBD1
CDR3 protein: CASSIDPNRGPGYTF

V gene: TRBV28
J gene: TRBJ1-1
D gene: -
CDR3 protein: CASSFSLTGNTEAFF

V gene: TRBV18
J gene: TRBJ1-1
D gene: TRBD1
CDR3 protein: CASSQDRVNTEAFF

V gene: TRBV9
J gene: TRBJ1-1
D gene: -
CDR3 protein: CASSVGLSDFEAFF

V gene: TRBV19
J gene: TRBJ1-1
D gene: -
CDR3 protein: CASSIGFPSTEAFF

V gene: TRBV24-1
J gene: TRBJ2-1
D gene: TRBD1
CDR3 protein: CATRGQGQLNEQFF

V gene: TRBV5-6
J gene: TRBJ1-3
D gene: -
CDR3 protein: CASSWTEKGNTIYF

V gene: TRBV18
J gene: TRBJ2-3
D gene: TRBD2
CDR3 protein: CASSQTSGSSTDTQYF

V gene: TRBV29-1
J gene: TRBJ2-2
D gene: -
CDR3 protein: CSSAGSGTGELFF

V gene: TRBV6-7
J gene: TRBJ2-7
D gene: TRBD1
CDR3 protein: CASSYPTGGVPCGAYEQYF

V gene: TRBV9
J gene: TRBJ1-6
D gene: TRBD1
CDR3 protein: CASSPHRGGSPLHF

V gene: TRBV5-6
J gene: TRBJ1-1
D gene: TRBD1
CDR3 protein: CASREQGAWTEAFF

V gene: TRBV30
J gene: TRBJ2-1
D gene: -
CDR3 protein: CAWRLPGLVYNEQFF

V gene: TRBV25-1
J gene: TRBJ2-1
D gene: -
CDR3 protein: CASTSSGVVNEQFF

V gene: TRBV6-5
J gene: TRBJ1-2
D gene: -
CDR3 protein: CASSQDSYGGYTF

V gene: TRBV11-2
J gene: TRBJ2-5
D gene: -
CDR3 protein: CASSLDRYSWETQYF

V gene: TRBV28
J gene: TRBJ1-5
D gene: -
CDR3 protein: CASSFGSGRRPQHF

V gene: TRBV7-2
J gene: TRBJ2-3
D gene: -
CDR3 protein: CASSLGATDTQYF

V gene: TRBV24-1
J gene: TRBJ2-3
D gene: -
CDR3 protein: CATSDSARTMDTDTQYF

V gene: TRBV5-4
J gene: TRBJ1-2
D gene: -
CDR3 protein: CASSLGGANYGYTF

V gene: TRBV3-1/TRBV3-2
J gene: TRBJ2-1
D gene: TRBD1
CDR3 protein: CASRDSPNEQFF